This entry is about one T cell receptor (beta chain). Sequencing relied on a cDNA template that was reverse transcribed from extracted RNA. Assay used: immunoSEQ multiplex PCR; TCRdb lists only in-frame clones, some missing. The table records about 180,000 clones, 40% to 65% of them present only once. This sample stems from a study of CD8+ T cells in alopecia areata. The CDR3 is 13 amino acids. Per the germline V gene, CDR1 is SGHRS and CDR2 is YFSETQ. Trimming cost V 0 bases and J 3 bases, with 7 bases left between them. Treatment here: oral pan-JAK inhibitor, 5-10 mg twice daily. The study team obtained lesional scalp punch biopsies and peripheral blood from alopecia areata patients.

This TCR came from a human donor with alopecia areata. The sample was CD8+ T cells sorted from blood, taken around week 54, from a patient treated with tofacitinib. This chain links TRBV5-1 with TRBJ2-7, with D perhaps TRBD1 (5 bases). DNA for the CDR3: TGCGCCAGCAGCTTGGAACAGGTCTACGAGCAGTACTTC. Its protein is CASSLEQVYEQYF.